The 15 T cell receptor beta chains reported below all come from one sample, sequenced in a study of blood T cell repertoires in COVID-19. Sequenced by immunoSEQ multiplex PCR; TCRdb stores in-frame clones only, minus some. Of tens of thousands of clones detected, 91% appear once; the ten largest clones hold 15% to 18%. The material sequenced was peripheral blood. The receptors were sampled from a woman younger than 45 in a cohort sampled during active COVID-19.

The chain combines TRBV5-4 with TRBJ2-7; 14 bases are a match to TRBD2. The CDR3 contains 17 residues. Germline V gene lookup returns CDR1 SGHNT and CDR2 YYREEE (reference sequence). V was pared by 4 bases and J by 2 bases, with 8 bases of the junction left unmatched. The chain's CDR3 is CASSPGLAGALAYEQYF. CDR3 nucleotide sequence: TGTGCCAGCAGCCCGGGACTAGCGGGAGCCCTAGCCTACGAGCAGTACTTC. The complete variable domain, with remaining parts taken from reference TRBV5-4 and TRBJ2-7, reads ETGVTQSPTHLIKTRGQQVTLRCSSQSGHNTVSWYQQALGQGPQFIFQYYREEENGRGNFPPRFSGLQFPNYSSELNVNALELDDSALYLCASSPGLAGALAYEQYFGPGTRLTVT.

The gene calls are TRBV28 and TRBJ1-2, with no clear D. The CDR3 sequence is 15 residues long. The ends were cut back, 7 bases at V and 4 bases at J, with 19 bases in the middle. In germline, CDR1 is MDHEN, CDR2 SYDVKM. The CDR3 DNA reads TGTGCCAGCAACCGTCCGGCGGAGGAGCTCTATGGCTACACCTTC. The encoded protein is CASNRPAEELYGYTF.

The genes are TRBV29-1 and TRBJ2-5; possibly TRBD2 for D (5 bases). Germline V gene lookup returns CDR1 SQVTM and CDR2 ANQGSEA. Trimming removed 5 bases from V and 4 bases from J, with 11 bases in between. CDR3 size: 12 residues. The CDR3 here is CSVMRGPETQYF. The CDR3, as DNA: TGCAGCGTTATGAGAGGGCCAGAGACCCAGTACTTC. The full variable domain, its missing parts supplied by reference TRBV29-1 and TRBJ2-5, is SAVISQKPSRDICQRGTSLTIQCQVDSQVTMMFWYRQQPGQSLTLIATANQGSEATYESGFVIDKFPISRPNLTFSTLTVSNMSPEDSSIYLCSVMRGPETQYFGPGTRLLVL.

This chain connects TRBV5-1 to TRBJ2-7; the match to TRBD1 covers 7 bases. The germline gives CDR1 SGHRS, CDR2 YFSETQ. The CDR3 has 14 amino acids. V lost 4 bases, J lost 0 bases, and 4 bases stayed unmatched. The CDR3: CASSLRDSSYEQYF. The CDR3 coding sequence is TGCGCCAGCAGCCTCCGGGACAGCTCCTACGAGCAGTACTTC.

V is TRBV6-1 and J is TRBJ2-1; D may be TRBD2 (6 bases). V was pared by 6 bases and J by 5 bases, with 23 bases between. Per germline, CDR1 MNHNS and CDR2 SASEGT. The CDR3 covers 17 residues. CDR3 sequence reads: CASRENGLGGADNEQFF. The CDR3 coding sequence is TGTGCCAGCAGGGAAAATGGGTTGGGGGGAGCCGACAATGAGCAGTTCTTC.

J is TRBJ1-1 and V is TRBV2; D possibly corresponds to TRBD1 (5 bases). The V and J ends lost 7 bases and 4 bases respectively, with 10 bases between them. Germline V gives CDR1 SNHLY, CDR2 FYNNEI. The CDR3 is made up of 12 amino acids. CDR3: CASKRGTTEAFF. In DNA form, the CDR3 reads TGTGCCAGCAAAAGGGGAACCACTGAAGCTTTCTTT.

V and J are TRBV6-4 and TRBJ1-2; the match to TRBD1 covers 7 bases. The CDR3 contains 13 residues. CDR1 is MRHNA, CDR2 SNTAGT, per germline. With V trimmed by 0 bases and J by 7 bases, 2 bases remained unmatched. Here the CDR3 DNA reads TGTGCCAGCAGTGACTCGACAGGGTTTGGCTACACCTTC. Residues: CASSDSTGFGYTF.

In its sample, this clone was seen once. The CDR3 spells CASSPLAESSYNEQFF. The CDR3 nucleotides read TGCGCCAGCAGCCCACTAGCGGAGAGCTCCTACAATGAGCAGTTCTTC. The rearrangement joins TRBV5-1 to TRBJ2-1; TRBD2 matches at 8 bases. The germline V gene encodes CDR1 SGHRS and CDR2 YFSETQ. The V segment lost 4 bases and the J segment 0 bases; nucleotides outside the gene matches: 6. There are 16 residues in the CDR3.

V is TRBV6-1 and J is TRBJ2-1; tentative D call: TRBD1 (5 bases). The CDR3 length is 15 residues. CDR1 and CDR2 from the germline V gene are MNHNS and SASEGT. V lost 2 bases and J 6 bases, leaving 14 bases between the germline ends. The CDR3 sequence: CASSETPGSGNEQFF. The DNA of the CDR3 is TGTGCCAGCAGTGAAACCCCAGGGTCAGGCAATGAGCAGTTCTTC.

The chain recombines TRBV11-3 with TRBJ2-5; D is perhaps TRBD1 (5 bases). Germline V lookup: CDR1 SGHNT, CDR2 YENEEA. This CDR3 has 15 amino acids. With 2 bases removed from V and 5 bases from J, the gap between germline ends came to 15 bases. The CDR3, as DNA: TGTGCCAGCAGCTTATCAACAGGCCTGGGGGAGACCCAGTACTTC. Translating it yields CASSLSTGLGETQYF.

V is TRBV30 and J is TRBJ1-1, with D perhaps matching TRBD1 (6 bases). The V and J ends lost 2 bases and 11 bases respectively, with 12 bases between them. Germline V CDR1 and CDR2: GTSNPN, SVGIG (reference sequence). CDR3 length: 11 residues. In nucleotides, the CDR3 is TGTGCCTGGAGTTACAGGGAGCATGCTTTCTTT. Translation: CAWSYREHAFF.

The J gene is TRBJ2-3, the V gene TRBV6-4, with a weak D call TRBD2 (5 bases). The CDR3 covers 13 residues. V was shortened by 4 bases and J by 0 bases, with 5 bases between the two germline ends. CDR1 and CDR2 from the germline V gene are MRHNA and SNTAGT. For the CDR3, the DNA is TGTGCCAGCAGTGGCGGGAGCACAGATACGCAGTATTTT. This codes for CASSGGSTDTQYF.

The chain couples TRBV6-5 to TRBJ2-5; 16 bases are shared with TRBD2. The CDR3 contains 16 residues. Looked up from germline, CDR1 is MNHEY and CDR2 is SVGAGI. The J segment lost 14 bases and the V segment lost 0 bases, leaving 9 bases of the junction unmatched. As DNA, the CDR3 is TGTGCCAGCAGTTACTCCTTGGGACTAGCGGGAGGGCCGCTCTACTTC. Amino acid sequence: CASSYSLGLAGGPLYF.

The CDR3 region is CASSLAPWLAGTYEQYF. Here the CDR3 DNA reads TGTGCCAGCAGTTTAGCCCCCTGGCTAGCGGGCACCTACGAGCAGTACTTC. The V gene is TRBV27, the J gene TRBJ2-7, with 8 bases that match TRBD2. The CDR3 sequence is 17 residues long. Germline lookup yields CDR1 MNHEY and CDR2 SMNVEV (reference sequence). V was pared by 2 bases and J by 2 bases, with 11 bases of the junction left unmatched.

The chain has TRBV15 and TRBJ1-4, with TRBD1 matching 8 bases. This CDR3 region has 15 residues. J gave up 8 bases and V 1 base, and 6 bases lay outside the gene matches. Per the germline V gene, CDR1 is LNHNV and CDR2 is YYDKDF (reference sequence). CDR3 in DNA: TGTGCCACCAGCAGAGGAGACAGGGGAGGGGAAAAACTGTTTTTT. The encoded protein is CATSRGDRGGEKLFF.